The following is a T cell receptor beta chain sequence with its context. Its antigen remains unidentified. Per-base qualities were not stored, and no clone one base away is much larger. The data belong to a study of blood T cell repertoires in COVID-19 (TCRdb year 2020). General notes on the study: Collaborator samples came from the United States, Italy and Spain and covered acute and convalescent phases of COVID-19. The prospective study material was composed of cDNA or gDNA derived from T cells, B-cell-depleted T cells, or PBMCs. Samples were obtained from the ongoing ImmuneRACE study (first 160 participants) and from roughly 1,300 subjects provided by 6 global collaborators. The sample metadata nearly always contained a de-identified subject ID, COVID-19 status, age in years and sex. The repertoires were released in a freely available public database intended as a resource for research on the immune response to SARS-CoV-2. Subjects who had been exposed to COVID-19, were actively infected with it, or had recovered from it provided the deeply sampled blood TCRbeta repertoires that made up the dataset. Where HLA class I and class II types were available, the types were taken from metadata supplied by the sample provider, not from assay-based typing.

Paper-wide results and their limitations: The amount of clinical and demographic metadata varied by source and participant and was provided uncurated.

Cut back by 6 bases and 1 base, the V and J ends lie 9 bases apart. The germline V gene (reference sequence) provides CDR1 LNHDA and CDR2 SQIVND. CDR3 length: 13 amino acids, cysteine to phenylalanine. Only the CDR3 DNA is retained, 39 bases long and in frame from the first base. TCRbeta CDR3 regions were amplified from genomic DNA by means of the immunoSEQ Assay, a bias-controlled multiplex PCR. Per the authors' processing: The number of nucleated cells in each sample was estimated from the amplification of reference gene primers within the assay. To quantify the absolute abundance of each unique TCRbeta CDR3 rearrangement, sequence reads were collapsed and filtered. Productive Simpson clonality was computed per sample as the square root of Simpson's diversity index over productive rearrangements. The table was pulled from immuneACCESS by TCRdb, which kept in-frame rearrangements only. Such tables lose some clones; where checked, under half of the loss comes from unresolved V genes, and the rest has no known cause. V, J and clone size are those of that table, while D and trimming were read from the DNA. Counted in this sample were 150,000 to 200,000 clones; about four fifths of them appeared once. Of the sample, less than 20% falls within the top ten clones.

Samples from volunteer blood donors who had recovered from COVID-19 were contributed by a second Seattle source. Collaborating institutions collected whole blood in K2EDTA tubes following their own protocols. For TCRbeta analysis, collaborators shipped samples in one of three forms: frozen whole blood, isolated PBMCs, or DNA extracted from either of those sample types. The sample comprised peripheral blood. Here the chain combines TRBV19 and TRBJ1-1; TRBD1 might be the D gene, on 5 matching bases. The TCR was taken from a woman in her seventies who had recovered from COVID-19. The nucleotide sequence is given as TGTGCCAGTAGCCGACAGCCGAACACTGAAGCTTTCTTT. This sequence encodes CASSRQPNTEAFF.